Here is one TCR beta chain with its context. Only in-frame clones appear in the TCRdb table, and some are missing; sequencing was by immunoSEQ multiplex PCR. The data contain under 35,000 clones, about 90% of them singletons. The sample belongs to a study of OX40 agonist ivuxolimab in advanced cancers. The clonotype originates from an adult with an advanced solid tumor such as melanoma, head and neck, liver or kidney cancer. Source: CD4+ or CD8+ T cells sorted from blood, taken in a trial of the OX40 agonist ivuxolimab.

Here the CDR3 reads CASSEYRTGTTGELFF. CDR3 nucleotides: TGTGCCAGCAGTGAATACCGGACAGGGACCACCGGGGAGCTGTTTTTT. This chain links TRBV25-1 with TRBJ2-2; TRBD1 aligns across 8 bases. The germline gives CDR1 MGHDK, CDR2 SYGVNS. The CDR3 is made up of 16 amino acids. Trimming at V came to 0 bases and at J to 4 bases, leaving 4 bases not matched to a gene.